This is a list of T cell receptor beta chains from one sample in a study of T cell clusters in autoimmune cytopenias. TCRdb reprocessed the multiplex PCR reads, with one entry per CDR3 protein and no DNA. The specimen's table records 2,500 or so distinct CDR3 sequences. Sequencing input: peripheral blood. The receptors were gathered from a human donor with an autoimmune cytopenia or autoimmune hepatitis (not recorded which). Each CDR3 is given with its conserved first and last residue. Some rows have no size entry. The others give once, few or many, or a class for an expanded clone.

clone size: medium-sized; V gene: TRBV5-1; CDR3 length: 16; J gene: TRBJ2-2; CDR3 protein: CASSLEIGGNTGELFF
clone size: medium-sized; V gene: TRBV7-6; CDR3 length: 12; J gene: TRBJ1-2; CDR3 protein: CASSPAGDGYTF
clone size: NA; V gene: TRBV20-1; CDR3 length: 16; J gene: TRBJ2-4; CDR3 protein: CSARDRSFLAKNIQYF
clone size: medium-sized; V gene: TRBV6-5; CDR3 length: 14; J gene: TRBJ2-7; CDR3 protein: CASTPGGRVDEQYF
clone size: NA; V gene: TRBV5-1; CDR3 length: 14; J gene: TRBJ2-1; CDR3 protein: CASKTGSGTREQFF
clone size: NA; V gene: TRBV7-2; CDR3 length: 14; J gene: TRBJ1-3; CDR3 protein: CASSGRQGGNTIYF
clone size: medium-sized; V gene: TRBV6-1; CDR3 length: 17; J gene: TRBJ1-6; CDR3 protein: CASTPSELGSRNSPLHF
clone size: medium-sized; V gene: TRBV11-1; CDR3 length: 13; J gene: TRBJ1-1; CDR3 protein: CASSFGGVSEAFF
clone size: medium-sized; V gene: TRBV6-4; CDR3 length: 13; J gene: TRBJ1-5; CDR3 protein: CASSSQGGQPQHF
clone size: medium-sized; V gene: TRBV7-6; CDR3 length: 15; J gene: TRBJ2-2; CDR3 protein: CASSLGGTATGELFF
clone size: NA; V gene: TRBV11-2; CDR3 length: 14; J gene: TRBJ1-1; CDR3 protein: CASSLGRSRSEAFF
clone size: NA; V gene: TRBV6-4; CDR3 length: 19; J gene: TRBJ2-3; CDR3 protein: CASSDSKYGAGGPPDTQYF
clone size: medium-sized; V gene: TRBV12-3/TRBV12-4; CDR3 length: 14; J gene: TRBJ1-5; CDR3 protein: CASSPKSRDQPQHF
clone size: medium-sized; V gene: TRBV27; CDR3 length: 13; J gene: TRBJ1-2; CDR3 protein: CASSWTAAGGYTF
clone size: medium-sized; V gene: TRBV12-3/TRBV12-4; CDR3 length: 15; J gene: TRBJ1-4; CDR3 protein: CASSPWDRGGEKLFF
clone size: large; V gene: TRBV29-1; CDR3 length: 12; J gene: TRBJ1-2; CDR3 protein: CSVAGGDYGYTF
clone size: medium-sized; V gene: TRBV6-6; CDR3 length: 13; J gene: TRBJ1-2; CDR3 protein: CAIWGGRNYGYTF
clone size: NA; V gene: TRBV5-1; CDR3 length: 15; J gene: TRBJ2-7; CDR3 protein: CASSLTSGNSYEQYF